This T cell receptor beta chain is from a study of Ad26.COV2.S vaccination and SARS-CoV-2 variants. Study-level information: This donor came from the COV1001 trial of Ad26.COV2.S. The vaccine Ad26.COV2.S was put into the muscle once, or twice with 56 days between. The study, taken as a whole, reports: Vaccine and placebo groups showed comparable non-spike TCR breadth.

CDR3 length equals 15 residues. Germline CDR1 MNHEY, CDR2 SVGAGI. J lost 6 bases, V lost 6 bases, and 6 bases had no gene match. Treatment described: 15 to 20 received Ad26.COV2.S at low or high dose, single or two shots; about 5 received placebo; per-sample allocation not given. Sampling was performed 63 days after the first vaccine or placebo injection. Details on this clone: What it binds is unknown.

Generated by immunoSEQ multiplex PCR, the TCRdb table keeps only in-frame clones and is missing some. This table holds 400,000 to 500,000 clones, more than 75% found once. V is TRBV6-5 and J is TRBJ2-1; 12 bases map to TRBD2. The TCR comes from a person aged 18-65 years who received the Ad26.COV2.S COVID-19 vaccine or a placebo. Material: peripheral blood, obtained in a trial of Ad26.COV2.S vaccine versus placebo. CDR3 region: CASSTSGGRGNEQFF. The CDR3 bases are TGTGCCAGCAGCACTAGCGGGGGGAGGGGCAATGAGCAGTTCTTC.